Listed here are 30 T cell receptor beta chains from one sample, sequenced in a study of T cells in Graves' hyperthyroidism and ophthalmopathy. Template material for amplifying TCR beta CDR3 regions consisted of RNA transcripts. A set of HTBI primers served as the primers for a first-round RT-PCR of the TCR CDR3. TCRdb recomputed calls from the multiplex PCR reads with MiXCR, one row per CDR3 protein. The data hold around 350,000 distinct CDR3 sequences, with 15% to 18% observed a single time. The sample consisted of blood. These receptors were obtained from a woman between 18 and 30 years old with Graves' hyperthyroidism that later progressed to Graves' ophthalmopathy.

This clonotype was counted ten times or more. Written as DNA, the CDR3 is TGTGCCAGCAGAATAAGGGACAGAATGAACACTGAAGCTTTCTTT. It is translated as CASRIRDRMNTEAFF. The V and J genes are TRBV28 and TRBJ1-1; 7 positions agree with TRBD1. Trimming took 6 bases from V and 0 from J; bases not matched to a gene: 7. The CDR3 extends over 15 amino acids. Germline CDR1 reads MDHEN; CDR2 reads SYDVKM.

Many counts were recorded for this clonotype. This chain connects TRBV28 to TRBJ2-5; 15 nucleotides agree with TRBD2. The V and J ends lost 1 base and 5 bases, in that order; junction bases with no gene match: 5. This CDR3 is built from 17 residues. In germline, CDR1 is MDHEN, CDR2 SYDVKM. As DNA, the CDR3 is TGTGCCAGCAGTTTATTCGGACTAGCGGGAGGGCCGGAGACCCAGTACTTC. Its protein is CASSLFGLAGGPETQYF.

Ten or more counts support this clonotype. The chain recombines TRBV6-1 with TRBJ2-1, with 8 bases identical to TRBD2. In germline, CDR1 is MNHNS, CDR2 SASEGT. This CDR3 is built from 15 residues. V trimming: 7 bases; J trimming: 5 bases; junction bases outside the gene matches: 10. The CDR3 DNA follows: TGTGCCAGCAAAAAACGGGAGGGCCGAAACAATGAGCAGTTCTTC. This gives the protein CASKKREGRNNEQFF.

This chain links TRBV30 with TRBJ2-5; no reliable D call. The CDR3 contains 11 residues. The germline V and J ends were trimmed by 0 bases and 8 bases, with 7 bases remaining between them. Germline assignment: CDR1 GTSNPN and CDR2 SVGIG (reference sequence). DNA of the CDR3: TGTGCCTGGAGTGTAGGCGGAACCCAGTACTTC. Amino acids: CAWSVGGTQYF.

The chain links TRBV29-1 to TRBJ2-5; D might be TRBD1 (5 bases). Germline CDR1 reads SQVTM; CDR2 reads ANQGSEA. The CDR3 has 13 residues. V was pared by 4 bases and J by 4 bases, with 13 bases between. CDR3 DNA: TGCAGCGTTGTAGACAGATTGTCAGAGACCCAGTACTTC. Amino acid sequence: CSVVDRLSETQYF. Based on the CDR3 plus reference TRBV29-1 and TRBJ2-5, the full variable domain is SAVISQKPSRDICQRGTSLTIQCQVDSQVTMMFWYRQQPGQSLTLIATANQGSEATYESGFVIDKFPISRPNLTFSTLTVSNMSPEDSSIYLCSVVDRLSETQYFGPGTRLLVL.

The table lists this clonotype with a few counts. The rearrangement joins TRBV27 to TRBJ2-7; 12 positions match TRBD1. The germline V gene has CDR1 MNHEY and CDR2 SMNVEV (reference sequence). With 4 bases clipped from V and 2 bases from J, the junction kept 3 bases outside the gene matches. There are 15 residues in the CDR3. The DNA of the CDR3 is TGTGCCAGCAGTTGGGGACAGGGGGCGGCCTACGAGCAGTACTTC. Translation: CASSWGQGAAYEQYF.

This clonotype was counted between two and nine times. V usage is TRBV28 and J usage is TRBJ2-7; D is uncertain. With 11 bases removed from V and 1 base from J, the gap between germline ends came to 9 bases. In germline, CDR1 is MDHEN, CDR2 SYDVKM. The CDR3 covers 11 residues. The CDR3 sequence is CAVNGSYEQYF. As DNA, the CDR3 is TGTGCCGTCAACGGATCCTACGAGCAGTACTTC.

This clonotype was seen ten or more times. The CDR3 protein is CATSDSGQAYEQYF. In nucleotides, the CDR3 is TGTGCCACCAGTGATTCTGGACAGGCCTACGAGCAGTACTTC. The gene calls are TRBV24-1 and TRBJ2-7, with 7 bases fitting TRBD1. The CDR3 runs 14 residues. The germline V gene has CDR1 KGHDR and CDR2 SFDVKD. V dropped 2 bases and J dropped 2; count of bases not matched to a gene: 2.

This clonotype has just a few counts. This rearrangement joins TRBV29-1 to TRBJ2-1; possibly TRBD1 for D (5 bases). The germline gives CDR1 SQVTM, CDR2 ANQGSEA. The CDR3 runs 12 residues. The V end was cut by 7 bases, the J end by 7 bases, with 14 bases between. CDR3: CSAARGSNEQFF. CDR3 sequence (DNA): TGCAGCGCCGCAAGGGGTAGTAATGAGCAGTTCTTC.

In its sample, this clonotype was seen many times. CDR3 protein: CASSLRTVMNTEAFF. The CDR3 bases are TGTGCCAGCAGTTTGAGGACGGTGATGAACACTGAAGCTTTCTTT. The chain links TRBV6-2 or TRBV6-3 to TRBJ1-1; no clear D. Germline CDR1 MNHEY, CDR2 SVGEGT. The V end lost 4 bases, the J end lost 0 bases, and 12 bases lay between the germline ends. This CDR3 is 15 amino acids long.

J is TRBJ1-1 and V is TRBV28; 7 nucleotides agree with TRBD1. Losses at the gene ends were 3 bases for V and 3 bases for J; bases not matched to a gene: 4. The CDR3 is 14 residues long. Germline V lookup: CDR1 MDHEN, CDR2 SYDVKM. In DNA, the CDR3 is TGTGCCAGCAGTTTCCTCGGACAGGACACTGAAGCTTTCTTT. Its translation: CASSFLGQDTEAFF. The complete variable domain, with remaining parts taken from reference TRBV28 and TRBJ1-1, reads DVKVTQSSRYLVKRTGEKVFLECVQDMDHENMFWYRQDPGLGLRLIYFSYDVKMKEKGDIPEGYSVSREKKERFSLILESASTNQTSMYLCASSFLGQDTEAFFGQGTRLTVV.

This clonotype has at least ten counts. The gene calls are TRBV20-1 and TRBJ2-3; TRBD2 aligns across 9 bases. V gave up 0 bases and J gave up 0 bases; unmatched junction bases: 4. The germline gives CDR1 DFQATT, CDR2 SNEGSKA (reference sequence). This CDR3 is built from 16 residues. The CDR3 sequence is CSARDPLAGSTDTQYF. The CDR3 bases are TGCAGTGCTAGAGATCCTCTAGCGGGAAGCACAGATACGCAGTATTTT.

This clonotype has more than one count but fewer than ten. The CDR3 loop is CASSPGWPNEKLFF. CDR3 bases: TGCGCCAGCAGCCCGGGTTGGCCTAATGAAAAACTGTTTTTT. The rearrangement joins TRBV5-1 to TRBJ1-4; D unclear. Trimming left V 4 bases short and J 3 bases short, with 10 bases between. This CDR3 is 14 amino acids long. From germline, CDR1 is SGHRS and CDR2 YFSETQ.

This clonotype was seen ten or more times. The genes are TRBV6-1 and TRBJ1-1, with D perhaps matching TRBD1 (5 bases). V lost 1 base and J lost 11, with 14 bases in between. Germline V lookup: CDR1 MNHNS, CDR2 SASEGT. The CDR3 covers 13 residues. CDR3 loop: CASSEGIGGEAFF. The CDR3 nucleotides read TGTGCCAGCAGTGAAGGAATTGGGGGTGAGGCTTTCTTT.

This clonotype was counted many times. The V gene is TRBV3-1, the J gene TRBJ2-7; no definite D call. The CDR3 length is 16 residues. Trimming removed 0 bases from V and 6 bases from J, with 18 bases in between. The germline gives CDR1 LGHDT, CDR2 YNNKEL (reference sequence). In DNA, the CDR3 is TGTGCCAGCAGCCAAGATTGGTTGGTCTGGGGTCGCGAGCAGTACTTC. This gives the protein CASSQDWLVWGREQYF.

This clonotype came up a few times. This rearrangement joins TRBV19 to TRBJ2-5; TRBD2 agrees at 9 bases. The CDR3 contains 16 residues. Germline V gives CDR1 LNHDA, CDR2 SQIVND (reference sequence). V shed 2 bases, J shed 0 bases, and the junction held 4 bases outside the gene matches. Here the CDR3 DNA reads TGTGCCAGTAGTATAAGCGGACTAGCGAACCAAGAGACCCAGTACTTC. Protein sequence: CASSISGLANQETQYF.

As for this clonotype: It may be a read error: a sequence one base away is much more abundant. The chain couples TRBV28 to TRBJ1-5; D call uncertain. The CDR3 contains 19 residues. V lost 4 bases and J 0 bases, leaving 22 bases between the germline ends. CDR1 MDHEN and CDR2 SYDVKM come from the germline V gene. The CDR3 loop is CASSWVGLGNEYSNQPQHF. The CDR3 bases are TGTGCCAGCAGTTGGGTGGGCCTGGGGAATGAATATAGCAATCAGCCCCAGCATTTT.

This clonotype was counted many times. J is TRBJ1-4 and V is TRBV28; TRBD1 might be the D (5 bases). There are 14 residues in the CDR3. CDR1 MDHEN and CDR2 SYDVKM come from the germline V gene. The ends were cut back, 7 bases at V and 5 bases at J, with 14 bases in the middle. The CDR3 sequence: CASMGGAANEKLFF. The CDR3 bases are TGTGCCAGCATGGGCGGGGCAGCAAATGAAAAACTGTTTTTT.

This clonotype was counted only a few times. V and J are TRBV7-9 and TRBJ2-3; TRBD1 agrees at 11 bases. The CDR3 is made up of 17 amino acids. The V gene's germline CDR1 is SEHNR and CDR2 FQNEAQ (reference sequence). V was clipped by 5 bases and J by 8 bases; unmatched bases: 15. The CDR3 protein is CASSPADRGHARGTQYF. In nucleotides, the CDR3 is TGTGCCAGCAGCCCCGCGGACAGGGGGCATGCCCGGGGTACGCAGTATTTT.

With respect to this clonotype: This sequence may be a read error, since a much larger clone differs from it by one base. V gene TRBV3-1 combines with J gene TRBJ2-1; 9 bases map to TRBD2. From germline, CDR1 is LGHDT and CDR2 YNNKEL (reference sequence). The CDR3 has 15 residues. V was pared by 4 bases and J by 7 bases, with 8 bases of the junction left unmatched. In DNA, the CDR3 is TGTGCCAGCAGCCGACCAACTAGCGGGCTAAATGAGCAGTTCTTC. Encoded protein: CASSRPTSGLNEQFF.

With regard to this clonotype: A much larger clone sits a single nucleotide away, making a read error possible. The V gene is TRBV19, the J gene TRBJ1-1, with unresolved D. Looked up from germline, CDR1 is LNHDA and CDR2 is SQIVND (reference sequence). The CDR3 sequence is 13 residues long. CDR3 sequence: CVSSDRPNTEAFF. CDR3 bases: TGTGTCAGTAGTGATCGACCGAACACTGAAGCTTTCTTT.

In this sample, this clonotype turned up once. V gene TRBV10-3 combines with J gene TRBJ2-2, with D unclear. The V gene lost 0 bases and the J gene lost 4 bases, with 15 bases spanning the gap. The CDR3 extends over 17 amino acids. Germline V gene sequence: CDR1 ENHRY, CDR2 SYGVKD. CDR3 DNA: TGTGCCATCAGTGAGTCGTCGCTAGGAAGTCGCACCGGGGAGCTGTTTTTT. This encodes CAISESSLGSRTGELFF.

The rearrangement joins TRBV6-6 to TRBJ1-6; possible D gene TRBD1, 6 bases. V lost 2 bases to trimming and J lost 0 bases, with 11 bases between them. From germline, CDR1 is MNHNY and CDR2 SVGAGI (reference sequence). The CDR3 contains 17 residues. In DNA, the CDR3 is TGTGCCAGCAGTTACATTGGAGGGGGCTCCTATAATTCACCCCTCCACTTT. Translated: CASSYIGGGSYNSPLHF.

This clonotype was counted many times. This chain connects TRBV3-1 to TRBJ1-2; D perhaps matches TRBD1 (6 bases). This CDR3 region has 15 residues. Trimming took 0 bases from V and 7 from J, leaving 15 bases between them. Germline assignment: CDR1 LGHDT and CDR2 YNNKEL (reference sequence). CDR3 coding DNA: TGTGCCAGCAGCCAAGATCGGCTACCAGGGGTTGGCTACACCTTC. Its protein is CASSQDRLPGVGYTF.

This clonotype was found many times. This chain joins TRBV20-1 and TRBJ1-1; D is uncertain. CDR3 length: 11 amino acids. Germline lookup yields CDR1 DFQATT and CDR2 SNEGSKA (reference sequence). The V end was cut by 2 bases, the J end by 12 bases, with 13 bases between. The CDR3 coding sequence is TGCAGTGCTAGAACGGCAGAGTCGTCTTTCTTT. It codes for CSARTAESSFF.

The chain employs TRBV20-1 and TRBJ2-7, with 8 bases that match TRBD1. Per germline, CDR1 DFQATT and CDR2 SNEGSKA (reference sequence). V gave up 3 bases and J gave up 4 bases; unmatched junction bases: 11. CDR3 length equals 15 residues. The CDR3 protein is CSARLLRGLAYEQYF. The CDR3 DNA reads TGCAGTGCTAGGCTCCTCAGGGGGCTAGCATACGAGCAGTACTTC.

This clonotype was seen once. A read error may be the cause here, since a much bigger clone is one base away. This chain joins TRBV20-1 and TRBJ2-3; 10 bases align to TRBD2. This CDR3 contains 14 residues. The ends lost 5 bases at V and 5 bases at J; junction bases unmatched: 7. Germline-derived CDR1 and CDR2 are DFQATT and SNEGSKA (reference sequence). CDR3 residues: CSALAGELLDTQYF. The CDR3 bases are TGCAGTGCTCTAGCGGGAGAACTCCTAGATACGCAGTATTTT.

This chain links TRBV9 with TRBJ2-5; 8 bases fit TRBD1. The CDR3 is 15 amino acids. Germline CDR1 SGDLS, CDR2 YYNGEE. V dropped 4 bases and J dropped 5; count of bases not matched to a gene: 10. The CDR3 DNA reads TGTGCCAGCAGCTTTAGTGGGACAGGTGGTGAGACCCAGTACTTC. It yields the protein CASSFSGTGGETQYF.

V gene TRBV27 combines with J gene TRBJ2-1; 14 nucleotides match TRBD2. Germline assignment: CDR1 MNHEY and CDR2 SMNVEV (reference sequence). This CDR3 has 19 residues. Trimming cost V 5 bases and J 0 bases; bases outside gene matches: 9. CDR3 residues: CASSRGTSGRIGSYNEQFF. For the CDR3, the DNA is TGTGCCAGCAGTAGGGGGACTAGCGGGAGAATTGGCTCCTACAATGAGCAGTTCTTC.

This clonotype was recorded at least ten times. The rearrangement links TRBV20-1 to TRBJ2-1; TRBD2 matches at 14 bases. Germline V CDR1 and CDR2: DFQATT, SNEGSKA (reference sequence). The CDR3 spans 15 residues. With V trimmed by 0 bases and J by 12 bases, 7 bases remained unmatched. In DNA, the CDR3 is TGCAGTGCTAGAGATATGACTAGCGGGAGGGCCAGGCAGTTCTTC. Translating it yields CSARDMTSGRARQFF.